The rows below give T cell receptor beta chains drawn from one sample of a study of T-cell reconstitution after alpha-beta-depleted transplantation in children. TCRdb re-derived calls from the PCR reads in MiXCR, one entry per CDR3 protein. The repertoire holds hundreds of thousands of distinct CDR3 sequences, with more than 20% as singletons. Sequences were derived from PBMCs, mostly from graft donor cells, sampled 360 days after TCRalphabeta/CD19-depleted stem cell transplant. These receptors originate from a boy under two years old who had a stem cell transplant for acute myeloid leukemia, so the T cells may come from the graft donor. CDR3s include the opening cysteine and the closing phenylalanine or tryptophan. The D gene is left open where the match is weak. Rows give clone size only sometimes, using once, few, many, or a class for an expanded clone.

V: TRBV3-1
D: TRBD1
J: TRBJ2-7
size: -
DNA: TGTGCCAGCAGCCAAAGGGGACAGGGGTACGAGCAGTACTTC
CDR3: CASSQRGQGYEQYF

V: TRBV10-3
D: -
J: TRBJ2-1
size: many
DNA: TGTGCCACTGGACCCCACGCTGAGCAGTTCTTC
CDR3: CATGPHAEQFF

V: TRBV6-2/TRBV6-3
D: TRBD2
J: TRBJ2-1
size: many
DNA: TGTGCCAGCAGTTTAGGACTAGCGGGGGGACGGAAGTACAATGAGCAGTTCTTC
CDR3: CASSLGLAGGRKYNEQFF

V: TRBV20-1
D: TRBD2
J: TRBJ2-5
size: many
DNA: TGCAGTGCGGGGACTAGCTCTGAGACCCAGTACTTC
CDR3: CSAGTSSETQYF

V: TRBV12-3/TRBV12-4
D: -
J: TRBJ2-2
size: medium-sized
DNA: TGTGCCAGCAGTTTATACGGCTCGAACACCGGGGAGCTGTTTTTT
CDR3: CASSLYGSNTGELFF

V: TRBV14
D: -
J: TRBJ2-1
size: once
DNA: TGTGCCAGCAGCCAAGATCTCGGCTACAATGAGCAGTTCTTC
CDR3: CASSQDLGYNEQFF

V: TRBV4-3
D: -
J: TRBJ2-2
size: few
DNA: TGCGCCAGCAGCCAAGAATCGCAGCTTACCGGGGAGCTGTTTTTT
CDR3: CASSQESQLTGELFF

V: TRBV18
D: -
J: TRBJ2-5
size: many
DNA: TGTGCCAGCTCACCAACCACCTTGGGGCAAGAGACCCAGTACTTC
CDR3: CASSPTTLGQETQYF

V: TRBV20-1
D: TRBD2
J: TRBJ2-1
size: -
DNA: TGCACTACCTTAGCGGGGCCCGAGGATGAGCAGTTCTTC
CDR3: CTTLAGPEDEQFF

V: TRBV6-5
D: -
J: TRBJ2-7
size: -
DNA: TGTGCCAGCAGTTACTCGAAGGCAGGGCCCTACGAGCAGTACTTC
CDR3: CASSYSKAGPYEQYF

V: TRBV20-1
D: TRBD2
J: TRBJ2-7
size: once
DNA: TGCAGTGCCGGGGAGGGTCACCGGCACGAGCAGTACTTC
CDR3: CSAGEGHRHEQYF

V: TRBV4-1
D: -
J: TRBJ2-1
size: few
DNA: TGCGCCAGCAGTTTCCGGGTGGACGACAATGAGCAGTTCTTC
CDR3: CASSFRVDDNEQFF

V: TRBV20-1
D: -
J: TRBJ2-3
size: -
DNA: TGCAGTGCTAGGGAAAGCAGAGGGCCCACAGATACGCAGTATTTT
CDR3: CSARESRGPTDTQYF

V: TRBV2
D: -
J: TRBJ2-5
size: many
DNA: TGTGCCAGCAGAACAGAGAAAGAGACCCAGTACTTC
CDR3: CASRTEKETQYF

V: TRBV9
D: -
J: TRBJ2-7
size: many
DNA: TGTGCCAGCAGCGTAGGAACCAGGGGCTACGAGCAGTACTTC
CDR3: CASSVGTRGYEQYF

V: TRBV3-1
D: TRBD1
J: TRBJ2-3
size: many
DNA: TGTGCCAGCAGCCGACTCGACAGGGGGAGGACAGATACGCAGTATTTT
CDR3: CASSRLDRGRTDTQYF

V: TRBV12-3/TRBV12-4
D: -
J: TRBJ1-5
size: -
DNA: TGTGCCAGCAGTTCACGTCGACAGCCCCAGCATTTT
CDR3: CASSSRRQPQHF

V: TRBV20-1
D: -
J: TRBJ2-7
size: -
DNA: TGCAGTGCTAGGCCCCCGGACCTTTATTACGAGCAGTACTTC
CDR3: CSARPPDLYYEQYF

V: TRBV20-1
D: -
J: TRBJ1-5
size: few
DNA: TGCAGTGCTAGCCAGACCGCGATTCAGCCCCAGCATTTT
CDR3: CSASQTAIQPQHF

V: TRBV7-2
D: -
J: TRBJ2-1
size: few
DNA: TGTGCCAGCAGCTTAGCGATAGCTGGGATAAATGAGCAGTTCTTC
CDR3: CASSLAIAGINEQFF

V: TRBV28
D: TRBD1
J: TRBJ1-3
size: -
DNA: TGTGCCTCGAGGGACAGGGGGCATGGAAACACCATATATTTT
CDR3: CASRDRGHGNTIYF

V: TRBV12-3/TRBV12-4
D: -
J: TRBJ2-1
size: many
DNA: TGTGCCAGCAGTTTTCAGTGGGGTCGGTACAATGAGCAGTTCTTC
CDR3: CASSFQWGRYNEQFF

V: TRBV11-2
D: TRBD1
J: TRBJ1-2
size: few
DNA: TGTGCCAGCAGTCAGACCTCGGGACAGTCCCGTTATGGCTACACCTTC
CDR3: CASSQTSGQSRYGYTF

V: TRBV15
D: TRBD1
J: TRBJ2-5
size: -
DNA: TGTGCCACCAGCAAGACAGGGATGGGGACCCAGTACTTC
CDR3: CATSKTGMGTQYF

V: TRBV10-1
D: TRBD1
J: TRBJ2-1
size: few
DNA: TGCGCCAGCAGTGAGTCCCCGGGACAGTACAATGAGCAGTTCTTC
CDR3: CASSESPGQYNEQFF

V: TRBV5-1
D: TRBD2
J: TRBJ2-5
size: -
DNA: TGCGCCAGCAGCCCCCCTCTAGCGGGATGGAAAGAGACCCAGTACTTC
CDR3: CASSPPLAGWKETQYF

V: TRBV20-1
D: TRBD2
J: TRBJ2-4
size: few
DNA: TGCTGTGCTAGTACCCCGCGACTAGCGGGGGAAAACATTCAGTACTTC
CDR3: CCASTPRLAGENIQYF

V: TRBV20-1
D: TRBD1
J: TRBJ2-3
size: few
DNA: TGCAGTGCTCTGTCAGGGGGTTCAACGCAGTATTTT
CDR3: CSALSGGSTQYF

V: TRBV12-3/TRBV12-4
D: TRBD2
J: TRBJ2-5
size: many
DNA: TGTGCCAGCAGGACTAGCGGGGGGCGAAACCAAGAGACCCAGTACTTC
CDR3: CASRTSGGRNQETQYF

V: TRBV24-1
D: -
J: TRBJ2-2
size: -
DNA: TGTGCCACCAGTGATCTGGACACCAAGGCCGGGGAGCTGTTTTTT
CDR3: CATSDLDTKAGELFF

V: TRBV20-1
D: -
J: TRBJ2-3
size: -
DNA: TGCAGTGCTAGGGGTTCGTTGGTTACGCAGTATTTT
CDR3: CSARGSLVTQYF

V: TRBV28
D: -
J: TRBJ2-1
size: -
DNA: TGTGCCAGCAGTCCCCTCCGGGACCTCAGACATGAGCAGTTCTTC
CDR3: CASSPLRDLRHEQFF

V: TRBV6-5
D: TRBD1
J: TRBJ1-5
size: -
DNA: TGTGCCAGCAGTTACTCGAGACGGGACAGGAGTAGCAATCAGCCCCAGCATTTT
CDR3: CASSYSRRDRSSNQPQHF

V: TRBV7-2
D: TRBD2
J: TRBJ2-2
size: many
DNA: TGTGCCAGCAGCTTAGTCGGGACTAGTGACACCGGGGAGCTGTTTTTT
CDR3: CASSLVGTSDTGELFF

V: TRBV6-2/TRBV6-3
D: TRBD2
J: TRBJ2-1
size: many
DNA: TGTGCCAGCATCGAGGGGCTAGCGGGGGTTATAAATGAGCAGTTCTTC
CDR3: CASIEGLAGVINEQFF

V: TRBV4-2
D: -
J: TRBJ2-6
size: many
DNA: TGTGCCAGCAGCCAAGATCATTTTAGGCAGGGGTTTTCTGGGGCCAACGTCCTGACTTTC
CDR3: CASSQDHFRQGFSGANVLTF

V: TRBV15
D: TRBD1
J: TRBJ2-1
size: -
DNA: TGTGCCACCAGCAGTGAGGGGGCGGATAATGAGCAGTTCTTC
CDR3: CATSSEGADNEQFF

V: TRBV24-1
D: -
J: TRBJ2-2
size: few
DNA: TGTGCCACCAGTGATTTGCCGGGACCGAGCCTTTTGGCCGGGGAGCTGTTTTTT
CDR3: CATSDLPGPSLLAGELFF

V: TRBV2
D: TRBD1
J: TRBJ1-1
size: -
DNA: TGTGCCAGCAGTGAACGAAGTGGGACAGCTGAAGCTTTCTTT
CDR3: CASSERSGTAEAFF

V: TRBV12-3/TRBV12-4
D: -
J: TRBJ1-2
size: many
DNA: TGTGCCAGCAGTTTTACTACAGGGTATGGCTACACCTTC
CDR3: CASSFTTGYGYTF

V: TRBV12-3/TRBV12-4
D: -
J: TRBJ2-3
size: few
DNA: TGTGCCAGCAGTTCCCCTTCCGGGACTGGCACAGATACGCAGTATTTT
CDR3: CASSSPSGTGTDTQYF

V: TRBV7-6
D: TRBD1
J: TRBJ2-1
size: -
DNA: TGTGCCAGCAGCTCGACAGGGGGAACCTACAATGAGCGGTTCTTC
CDR3: CASSSTGGTYNERFF

V: TRBV20-1
D: -
J: TRBJ2-1
size: few
DNA: TGCAGTGCTAGAGAACAGGGGGGGGCATACAATGAGCAGTTCTTC
CDR3: CSAREQGGAYNEQFF

V: TRBV10-3
D: TRBD2
J: TRBJ2-1
size: many
DNA: TGTGCCATCAGTGACCCTGGGACTAGCGGGGCAGCCTACAACAATGAGCAGTTCTTC
CDR3: CAISDPGTSGAAYNNEQFF

V: TRBV30
D: TRBD1
J: TRBJ2-5
size: -
DNA: TGTGCCTGGAGTCATACAGGGGCTCCAGGGGAGACCCAGTACTTC
CDR3: CAWSHTGAPGETQYF

V: TRBV29-1
D: TRBD2
J: TRBJ2-1
size: many
DNA: TGCAGCGTTGAAGATCAGGGACTAGCGGGGAACAATGAGCAGTTCTTC
CDR3: CSVEDQGLAGNNEQFF

V: TRBV29-1
D: -
J: TRBJ1-1
size: few
DNA: TGCAGCGTGCCCGGAGGGGGCACTGAAGCTTTCTTT
CDR3: CSVPGGGTEAFF

V: TRBV7-2
D: TRBD2
J: TRBJ2-1
size: few
DNA: TGTGCCAGCAGCTTGGGACCTAGCGGGGGTGGCAATGAGCAGTTCTTC
CDR3: CASSLGPSGGGNEQFF

V: TRBV4-1
D: -
J: TRBJ2-3
size: few
DNA: TGCGCCAGCAGCCAGGTAGCAGATACGCAGTATTTT
CDR3: CASSQVADTQYF

V: TRBV7-9
D: -
J: TRBJ1-6
size: -
DNA: TGTGCCAGCAGCTTCGAGCAGGGGTCCTCACCCCTCCACTTT
CDR3: CASSFEQGSSPLHF

V: TRBV6-5
D: TRBD1
J: TRBJ1-2
size: few
DNA: TGTGCCAGCAGCTTAGGGGCAGGGGGGTCCTATGGCTACACCTTC
CDR3: CASSLGAGGSYGYTF

V: TRBV2
D: TRBD1
J: TRBJ1-5
size: few
DNA: TGTGCCAGCAGTGGACAGGGTGCTCGCAATCAGCCCCAGCATTTT
CDR3: CASSGQGARNQPQHF

V: TRBV5-4
D: -
J: TRBJ1-5
size: -
DNA: TGTGCCAGCAGCTTGATGGGGGACCGGCAGCCCCAGCATTTT
CDR3: CASSLMGDRQPQHF

V: TRBV10-2
D: TRBD2
J: TRBJ2-1
size: -
DNA: TGCGCCAGCAGGTTACTAGCGGGGGAATACAATGAGCAGTTCTTC
CDR3: CASRLLAGEYNEQFF

V: TRBV29-1
D: -
J: TRBJ2-5
size: few
DNA: TGCAGCGTACCCCGCATCTCGGTCGGGGCCGAGACCCAGTACTTC
CDR3: CSVPRISVGAETQYF